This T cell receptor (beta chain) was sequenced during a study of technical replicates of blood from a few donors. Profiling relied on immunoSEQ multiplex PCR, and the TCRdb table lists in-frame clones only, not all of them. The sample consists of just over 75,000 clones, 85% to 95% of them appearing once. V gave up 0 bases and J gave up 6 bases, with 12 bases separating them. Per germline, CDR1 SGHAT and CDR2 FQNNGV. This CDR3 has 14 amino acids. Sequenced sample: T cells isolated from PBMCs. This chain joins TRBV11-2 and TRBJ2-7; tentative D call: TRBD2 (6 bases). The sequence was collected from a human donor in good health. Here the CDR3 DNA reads TGTGCCAGCAGCTTAGAGGGACTCGTGCTCGAGCAGTACTTC. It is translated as CASSLEGLVLEQYF.